These 10 T cell receptor beta chains were all obtained from the same sample, sequenced in a study of CDR3 diversity in severe acne. TCRdb re-called the PCR reads with MiXCR, one entry per CDR3 protein. The data show around 94,000 distinct CDR3 sequences, more than 45% seen once. Sequencing input: blood. Source of these receptors: a male donor with acne.

The sample holds many counts of this clonotype. This rearrangement joins TRBV20-1 to TRBJ1-2, with TRBD1 matching 11 bases. Germline loops: CDR1 DFQATT, CDR2 SNEGSKA (reference sequence). The CDR3 is 15 residues long. The J segment lost 4 bases and the V segment lost 3 bases, leaving 7 bases of the junction unmatched. CDR3 nucleotide sequence: TGCAGTGCTAGTCGGGCCGGGACAGGGGGCTATGGCTACACCTTC. Its translation: CSASRAGTGGYGYTF.

CDR3 loop: CASRTGVGEKLFF. The CDR3 DNA reads TGTGCCAGCAGGACAGGGGTAGGAGAAAAACTGTTTTTT. This chain links TRBV12-3 or TRBV12-4 with TRBJ1-4; TRBD1 aligns across 8 bases. This CDR3 is 13 amino acids long. V lost 6 bases to trimming and J lost 8 bases; unmatched junction nucleotides: 5.

This clonotype has a count of ten or more. The chain is built from TRBV7-3 and TRBJ2-2, with 9 positions matching TRBD1. CDR1 is SGHTA, CDR2 FQGTGA, per germline. This CDR3 has 17 amino acids. V trimming: 8 bases; J trimming: 5 bases; junction bases outside the gene matches: 15. This chain's CDR3 is CASGFRSGQGVTGELFF. The CDR3 DNA reads as TGTGCCAGCGGATTTCGTTCGGGACAGGGCGTGACCGGGGAGCTGTTTTTT.

This chain uses TRBV25-1 with TRBJ2-7; D gene unclear. The J call may be incorrect, as the DNA end agrees better with TRBJ2-1. This CDR3 spans 12 amino acids. Looked up from germline, CDR1 is MGHDK and CDR2 is SYGVNS. The CDR3 reads CASSFSYNEQFF. CDR3 bases: TGTGCCAGCAGTTTCTCCTACAATGAGCAGTTCTTC.

This sequence joins TRBV29-1 and TRBJ1-2; D remains ambiguous. The CDR3 has 13 residues. Germline loops: CDR1 SQVTM, CDR2 ANQGSEA. Trimming left V 4 bases short and J 4 bases short, with 13 bases between. In nucleotides, the CDR3 is TGCAGCGTTGTATGGGATGGCACCTATGGCTACACCTTC. This encodes CSVVWDGTYGYTF.

DNA of the CDR3: TGCAGTGCTTTTCGGACTAGCCCTAGTGAGCAGTTCTTC. Its translation: CSAFRTSPSEQFF. J is TRBJ2-1 and V is TRBV20-1; TRBD2 matches at 8 bases. J was trimmed by 9 bases and V by 5 bases; bases with no gene match: 9. The CDR3 length is 13 residues. CDR1 and CDR2 (germline): DFQATT, SNEGSKA (reference sequence).

V is TRBV19 and J is TRBJ2-3, with TRBD2 as a possible D gene (5 bases). The V gene's germline CDR1 is LNHDA and CDR2 SQIVND (reference sequence). The CDR3 consists of 16 residues. V shed 5 bases and J shed 4 bases, with 19 bases lying between them. CDR3 region: CASSEGGRSGPDTQYF. The CDR3 region has the DNA TGTGCCAGTAGTGAAGGTGGTAGGAGCGGCCCAGATACGCAGTATTTT.

The sample holds a few counts of this clonotype. The chain couples TRBV10-3 to TRBJ1-4; D is unclear. Trimming stripped 0 bases from V and 3 bases from J, with 14 bases between. Germline CDR1 is ENHRY and CDR2 is SYGVKD. This CDR3 comprises 17 residues. The CDR3 DNA sequence: TGTGCCATCAGTGAGTCCATGGATCCCGGGGCTAATGAAAAACTGTTTTTT. The encoded protein is CAISESMDPGANEKLFF.

This clonotype was seen many times. The chain joins TRBV12-3 or TRBV12-4 to TRBJ2-3; D gene uncertain. Deletions cut 4 bases from V and 5 bases from J, with 4 bases between. The CDR3 runs to 11 residues. CDR3: CASSSRDTQYF. CDR3 nucleotides: TGTGCCAGCAGTTCACGAGATACGCAGTATTTT.

The CDR3 is CASTPDPNTEAFF. CDR3 sequence (DNA): TGTGCCAGCACCCCGGACCCAAACACTGAAGCTTTCTTT. V usage is TRBV10-3 and J usage is TRBJ1-1; D is undetermined. Trimming took off 10 bases at V and 2 bases at J, with 14 bases between the two ends. Germline V lookup: CDR1 ENHRY, CDR2 SYGVKD. This CDR3 contains 13 residues.